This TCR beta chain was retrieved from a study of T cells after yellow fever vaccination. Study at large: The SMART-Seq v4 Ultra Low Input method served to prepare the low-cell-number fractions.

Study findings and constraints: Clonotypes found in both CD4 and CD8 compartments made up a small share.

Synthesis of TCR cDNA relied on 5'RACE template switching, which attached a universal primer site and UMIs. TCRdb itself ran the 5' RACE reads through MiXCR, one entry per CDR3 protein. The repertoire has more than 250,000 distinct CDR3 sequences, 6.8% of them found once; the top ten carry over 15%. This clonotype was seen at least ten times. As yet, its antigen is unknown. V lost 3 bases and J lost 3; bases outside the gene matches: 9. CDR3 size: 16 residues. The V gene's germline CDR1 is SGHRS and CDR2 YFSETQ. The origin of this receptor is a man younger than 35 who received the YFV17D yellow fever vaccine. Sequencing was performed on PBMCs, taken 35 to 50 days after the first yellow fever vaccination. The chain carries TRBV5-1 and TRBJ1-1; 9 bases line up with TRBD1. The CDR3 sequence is CASSWARTGEDTEAFF. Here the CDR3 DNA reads TGCGCCAGCAGCTGGGCCCGGACAGGGGAGGACACTGAAGCTTTCTTT.